Listed below are T cell receptor beta chains from one sample, sequenced in a study of blood T cell repertoires in COVID-19. Clones were read by immunoSEQ multiplex PCR, and TCRdb kept only the in-frame ones, dropping some. Of 250,000 to 300,000 clones in the sample, 89% are singletons; the top ten hold 0.94%. Material for sequencing was peripheral blood. The origin of the receptors is a woman between 40 and 55 years old who had recovered from COVID-19. Each CDR3 is given with its conserved first and last residue. The order of the fields is V gene, clone size, CDR3 protein. Clone size is not always given. Where it is, it says once, few, many or a class for expanded clones.

V: TRBV9
size: -
CDR3: CASSVVGENTEAFF

V: TRBV10-3
size: -
CDR3: CAISESNAGSSGANVLTF

V: TRBV6-2/TRBV6-3
size: -
CDR3: CASSSGDRGHSSYNEQFF

V: TRBV7-9
size: -
CDR3: CASSSITSGGTDTQYF

V: TRBV30
size: -
CDR3: CAWKRDLSSYEQYF

V: TRBV28
size: -
CDR3: CASSARGGGLAGDTQYF

V: TRBV5-1
size: -
CDR3: CASRDSDTGELFF

V: TRBV24-1
size: -
CDR3: CATSAMGGRDSSYEQYF

V: TRBV5-1
size: -
CDR3: CASSAGEGYTF

V: TRBV11-2
size: once
CDR3: CASSPATGPSGELFF

V: TRBV20-1
size: -
CDR3: CSASLRELGFEQYF

V: TRBV19
size: -
CDR3: CASSHGTGQPQHF

V: TRBV5-5
size: -
CDR3: CASSSLGGSSYEQYF

V: TRBV5-6
size: -
CDR3: CASSPVAAGLEQYF